One and the same sample provided the 22 T cell receptor beta chains below, sequenced in a study of T cell changes during pregnancy in multiple sclerosis (dated by TCRdb to between 2019 and 2020). Receptor amplification or capture employed the immunoSEQ multiplex PCR assay. The immuneACCESS repertoire file appears here via TCRdb, limited to in-frame rearrangements. These files lack a portion of the clones; in checked studies, under half of the deficit traces to unresolved V genes, and the cause of the others is not known. Present in this sample are 35,000 or so clones, 92% of which were seen just once. About 0.46% of the sample rests with the top ten. Sequencing was performed on CD4+ T cells from peripheral blood mononuclear cells, taken after pregnancy. Receptors were obtained from a female donor with multiple sclerosis, enrolled in a pregnancy study.

V is TRBV10-3 and J is TRBJ2-1; D is perhaps TRBD2 (6 bases). This CDR3 is 14 amino acids long. Trimming shortened V by 6 bases and J by 7 bases, and 16 bases separated the two germline ends. Germline V gene lookup returns CDR1 ENHRY and CDR2 SYGVKD. CDR3 nucleotides: TGTGCCATCAGCGGGAGTACAGGCTGGAATGAGCAGTTCTTC. Residues: CAISGSTGWNEQFF.

The CDR3 nucleotides read TGTGCCAGCAGCGTAGGTCCCGGACAGGGCAATCAGCCCCAGCATTTT. Amino acid sequence: CASSVGPGQGNQPQHF. This chain links TRBV9 with TRBJ1-5; 7 nucleotides match TRBD1. The CDR3 extends over 16 amino acids. Trimming took 0 bases from V and 2 from J; bases not matched to a gene: 5. Germline CDR1 and CDR2: SGDLS and YYNGEE.

In nucleotides, the CDR3 is TGTGCCAGCAGTTTTAGAAGTAAGGGCGGGGGGGAGCAGTACTTC. Protein: CASSFRSKGGGEQYF. The chain links TRBV28 to TRBJ2-7, with 8 bases identical to TRBD2. V trimming: 3 bases; J trimming: 7 bases; junction bases outside the gene matches: 11. Looked up from germline, CDR1 is MDHEN and CDR2 is SYDVKM. CDR3 size: 15 residues.

The chain uses TRBV5-1 and TRBJ2-5; 7 bases match TRBD1. V was pared by 4 bases and J by 4 bases, with 4 bases of the junction left unmatched. The germline V gene encodes CDR1 SGHRS and CDR2 YFSETQ. The CDR3 spans 13 residues. The CDR3 DNA reads as TGCGCCAGCAGCCCGTGGACAGGAGAGACCCAGTACTTC. It is translated as CASSPWTGETQYF.

In DNA form, the CDR3 reads TGTGCCAGTAGTGGGGTGGCTTTCCGGGGAGTGAAGATCTCTGGGGCCAACGTCCTGACTTTC. Amino acid sequence: CASSGVAFRGVKISGANVLTF. V and J are TRBV19 and TRBJ2-6; maybe TRBD2 (5 bases). CDR3 length: 21 residues. The V end was cut by 5 bases, the J end by 0 bases, with 26 bases between. Germline V gene sequence: CDR1 LNHDA, CDR2 SQIVND (reference sequence).

The chain couples TRBV9 to TRBJ2-2; D unresolved. Germline lookup yields CDR1 SGDLS and CDR2 YYNGEE. The CDR3 runs to 14 residues. V shed 0 bases and J shed 6 bases, with 9 bases lying between them. CDR3 sequence reads: CASSVEYRAGELFF. In DNA form, the CDR3 reads TGTGCCAGCAGCGTAGAATACCGCGCCGGGGAGCTGTTTTTT.

This clone has a handful of counts. This sequence joins TRBV5-1 and TRBJ1-1; D might be TRBD1 (5 bases). The CDR3 covers 16 residues. The V end lost 1 base, the J end lost 1 base, and 14 bases lay between the germline ends. CDR1 is SGHRS, CDR2 YFSETQ, per germline. The CDR3 DNA reads as TGCGCCAGCAGCTTGTTCGGGGGAGATTGGAACACTGAAGCTTTCTTT. It translates to CASSLFGGDWNTEAFF.

This clone was found once. This chain connects TRBV28 to TRBJ2-1, with D tentatively TRBD2 (6 bases). Trimming cost V 4 bases and J 10 bases, with 17 bases left between them. The CDR3 extends over 14 amino acids. Germline CDR1 and CDR2: MDHEN and SYDVKM. The CDR3 reads CASSSPGLPSEQFF. CDR3 nucleotide sequence: TGTGCCAGCAGTTCCCCCGGACTACCCAGCGAGCAGTTCTTC.

This clone appeared once. The chain is built from TRBV11-3 and TRBJ2-1; TRBD2 agrees at 8 bases. Unmatched junction bases numbered 3, after V lost 5 bases and J lost 6 bases. The CDR3 length is 13 residues. Germline lookup yields CDR1 SGHNT and CDR2 YENEEA. Here the CDR3 DNA reads TGTGCCAGCAGCCCGCGGGGGGCCAATGAGCAGTTCTTC. This sequence encodes CASSPRGANEQFF. Full variable domain (rest looked up from reference TRBV11-3 and TRBJ2-1): EAGVVQSPRYKIIEKKQPVAFWCNPISGHNTLYWYLQNLGQGPELLIRYENEEAVDDSQLPKDRFSAERLKGVDSTLKIQPAELGDSAVYLCASSPRGANEQFFGPGTRLTVL.

J is TRBJ2-1 and V is TRBV29-1; TRBD1 is a possible D gene (8 bases). V lost 0 bases and J 5 bases, leaving 17 bases between the germline ends. The CDR3 length is 16 residues. From germline, CDR1 is SQVTM and CDR2 ANQGSEA. CDR3 residues: CSVEELWTGRDNEQFF. Written as DNA, the CDR3 is TGCAGCGTTGAAGAACTTTGGACAGGGAGGGACAATGAGCAGTTCTTC.

The chain links TRBV11-3 to TRBJ2-1; 9 bases agree with TRBD2. This CDR3 contains 15 residues. Trimming at V came to 1 base and at J to 10 bases, leaving 8 bases not matched to a gene. Per the germline V gene, CDR1 is SGHNT and CDR2 is YENEEA. CDR3 sequence: CASSLGTAGGLEQFF. CDR3 DNA: TGTGCCAGCAGCTTAGGGACCGCGGGGGGGTTAGAGCAGTTCTTC.

This chain links TRBV10-3 with TRBJ2-1; 8 nucleotides match TRBD1. Germline loops: CDR1 ENHRY, CDR2 SYGVKD. The CDR3 sequence is 13 residues long. With V trimmed by 8 bases and J by 0 bases, 0 bases remained unmatched. CDR3 in amino acids: CAIGTGSYNEQFF. For the CDR3, the DNA is TGTGCCATCGGGACAGGCTCCTACAATGAGCAGTTCTTC.

The chain is built from TRBV10-1 and TRBJ2-7; maybe TRBD2 (6 bases). V lost 4 bases, J lost 4 bases, and 23 bases lay in between. The germline V gene encodes CDR1 WNHNN and CDR2 SYGVQD (reference sequence). The CDR3 extends over 17 amino acids. The CDR3 nucleotides are TGCGCCAGCAGTGCTGCCGGGACTGCTCTCCGCCGGTACGAGCAGTACTTC. Its translation: CASSAAGTALRRYEQYF.

This chain uses TRBV6-1 with TRBJ1-1; the match to TRBD1 covers 7 bases. Germline lookup yields CDR1 MNHNS and CDR2 SASEGT. J was trimmed by 11 bases and V by 8 bases; bases with no gene match: 17. CDR3 size: 14 residues. CDR3 sequence (DNA): TGTGCCAGCCTTGATAGGGCAGGGGGACGGTGGGCTTTCTTT. Translated, it gives CASLDRAGGRWAFF.

The chain combines TRBV6-1 with TRBJ2-3, with TRBD2 identical over 13 bases. The trim removed 4 bases at V and 4 bases at J, leaving 2 bases unmatched. This CDR3 comprises 15 residues. Germline loops: CDR1 MNHNS, CDR2 SASEGT. CDR3 protein: CASSGLAGGPDTQYF. CDR3 sequence (DNA): TGTGCCAGCAGTGGACTAGCGGGGGGACCAGATACGCAGTATTTT.

This chain uses TRBV7-3 with TRBJ1-2; D perhaps matches TRBD1 (5 bases). CDR1 is SGHTA and CDR2 is FQGTGA in the germline V gene. The CDR3 length is 15 residues. Trimming cost V 5 bases and J 2 bases, with 15 bases left between them. Here the CDR3 DNA reads TGTGCCAGCAGCCCAACCGGGACTCAGAACTATGGCTACACCTTC. The encoded protein is CASSPTGTQNYGYTF.

The chain employs TRBV12-5 and TRBJ1-1, with D perhaps TRBD1 (5 bases). The CDR3 consists of 16 residues. V lost 7 bases to trimming and J lost 4 bases, with 22 bases between them. Germline assignment: CDR1 LGHNT and CDR2 FRNRAP. The CDR3 reads CASALILGRGPTEAFF. CDR3 nucleotide sequence: TGTGCTAGTGCCTTGATTCTGGGGCGGGGACCCACTGAAGCTTTCTTT.

The V call is TRBV28, the J call TRBJ1-1; no definite D call. This CDR3 is 15 amino acids long. Per germline, CDR1 MDHEN and CDR2 SYDVKM. Trimming pared 9 bases from V and 1 base from J, leaving 18 bases between. The CDR3 DNA sequence: TGTGCCAGTAAAGCAGCGGACTTACCGAACACTGAAGCTTTCTTT. Residues: CASKAADLPNTEAFF.

The chain uses TRBV5-1 and TRBJ1-3; the D gene is possibly TRBD1 (6 bases). There are 16 residues in the CDR3. Germline CDR1 is SGHRS and CDR2 is YFSETQ. Trimming removed 4 bases at V and 1 base at J, with 15 bases between. DNA for the CDR3: TGCGCCAGCAGCCAGGGGCCTGGGGGATCTGGAAACACCATATATTTT. Translation: CASSQGPGGSGNTIYF. Full variable domain (remainder filled in from reference TRBV5-1 and TRBJ1-3): KAGVTQTPRYLIKTRGQQVTLSCSPISGHRSVSWYQQTPGQGLQFLFEYFSETQRNKGNFPGRFSGRQFSNSRSEMNVSTLELGDSALYLCASSQGPGGSGNTIYFGEGSWLTVV.

The chain combines TRBV11-2 with TRBJ1-1, with 8 bases that match TRBD1. CDR1 and CDR2 (germline): SGHAT, FQNNGV. V gave up 6 bases and J gave up 4 bases; unmatched junction bases: 13. CDR3 length equals 16 residues. CDR3 sequence reads: CASRDGTGRLGTEAFF. DNA for the CDR3: TGTGCCAGCAGGGATGGGACAGGTAGATTAGGCACTGAAGCTTTCTTT.

The V call is TRBV5-8, the J call TRBJ1-6, with TRBD1 matching over 7 bases. CDR3 length: 17 amino acids. V shed 4 bases and J 4 bases; nucleotides not matched to a gene: 11. The germline gives CDR1 SGHTS, CDR2 YDEGEE. As DNA, the CDR3 is TGTGCCAGCAGCCCGCAGCAGGGGGTGAGATATAATTCACCCCTCCACTTT. Translating it yields CASSPQQGVRYNSPLHF.

The chain uses TRBV5-5 and TRBJ1-2, with 7 bases fitting TRBD1. The ends lost 4 bases at V and 8 bases at J; junction bases unmatched: 11. The germline gives CDR1 SGHKS, CDR2 YYEKEE (reference sequence). This CDR3 has 14 amino acids. CDR3 nucleotides: TGTGCCAGCAGCCTCCTGACAGGGATATCGGGCTACACCTTC. Amino acids: CASSLLTGISGYTF.